This T cell receptor (beta chain) emerged from a study of shared clonotypes between healthy human individuals. Broader study findings: Measured sharing among donors was expected to vary with sequencing depth.

In the case of this clone: Its antigen is unidentified.

Splitting of each subset's genomic DNA was done evenly across several immunoSEQ plates. The table came from immunoSEQ multiplex PCR; TCRdb's copy has only in-frame clones and leaves some out. The profile covers some 2,100,000 clones, with 90% to 97% appearing a single time and 0.1% to 0.15% taken by the ten largest. The sample consisted of naive CD4+ T cells sorted from blood. Subset defined: CD45RA+ positively selected. The receptor comes from a man between 18 and 29 years old in good health.

CDR3 nucleotides: TGTGCCAGCAGTTACCCACTGGACAACTCTGGAAACACCATATATTTT. Protein: CASSYPLDNSGNTIYF. The gene calls are TRBV6-6 and TRBJ1-3, with D perhaps TRBD1 (5 bases). Trimming left V 2 bases short and J 0 bases short, with 11 bases between. This CDR3 spans 16 amino acids. Per germline, CDR1 MNHNY and CDR2 SVGAGI (reference sequence).